This TCR beta chain is from a study of CD8 T cells in ankylosing spondylitis. TCRdb processed the 5' RACE reads anew with MiXCR; each CDR3 protein has one entry. Of 200,000 or so distinct CDR3 sequences detected, approximately 12% appear once; the ten largest clones hold 11%. This clonotype occurred many times. J was trimmed by 0 bases and V by 9 bases; bases with no gene match: 6. Germline CDR1 SGHDT, CDR2 YYEEEE. The length of the CDR3 is 16 residues. This TCR came from a female donor with ankylosing spondylitis or in good health (not recorded which). Sequencing input: blood, either unsorted or a sorted T cell fraction (not recorded which). This chain uses TRBV5-6 with TRBJ2-1; 13 bases align to TRBD2. The CDR3 sequence: CATQRTSGSSYNEQFF. DNA of the CDR3: TGTGCCACCCAACGGACTAGCGGGAGCTCCTACAATGAGCAGTTCTTC. Combining the CDR3 with reference TRBV5-6 and TRBJ2-1 gives the whole variable domain DAGVTQSPTHLIKTRGQQVTLRCSPKSGHDTVSWYQQALGQGPQFIFQYYEEEERQRGNFPDRFSGHQFPNYSSELNVNALLLGDSALYLCATQRTSGSSYNEQFFGPGTRLTVL.